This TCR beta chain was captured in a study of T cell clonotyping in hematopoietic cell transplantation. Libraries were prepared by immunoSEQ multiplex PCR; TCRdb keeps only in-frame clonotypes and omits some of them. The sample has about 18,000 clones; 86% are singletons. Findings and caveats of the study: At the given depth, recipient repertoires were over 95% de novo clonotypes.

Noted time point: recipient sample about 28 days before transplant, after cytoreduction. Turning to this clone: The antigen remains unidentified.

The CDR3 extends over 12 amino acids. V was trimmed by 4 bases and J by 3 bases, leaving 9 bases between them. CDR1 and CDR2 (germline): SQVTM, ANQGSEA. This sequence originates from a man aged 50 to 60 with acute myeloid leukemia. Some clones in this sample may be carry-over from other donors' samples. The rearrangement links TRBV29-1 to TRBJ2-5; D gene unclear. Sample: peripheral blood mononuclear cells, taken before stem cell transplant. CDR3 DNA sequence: TGCAGCGTTGTCGGTCAGGAAGAGACCCAGTACTTC. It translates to CSVVGQEETQYF.